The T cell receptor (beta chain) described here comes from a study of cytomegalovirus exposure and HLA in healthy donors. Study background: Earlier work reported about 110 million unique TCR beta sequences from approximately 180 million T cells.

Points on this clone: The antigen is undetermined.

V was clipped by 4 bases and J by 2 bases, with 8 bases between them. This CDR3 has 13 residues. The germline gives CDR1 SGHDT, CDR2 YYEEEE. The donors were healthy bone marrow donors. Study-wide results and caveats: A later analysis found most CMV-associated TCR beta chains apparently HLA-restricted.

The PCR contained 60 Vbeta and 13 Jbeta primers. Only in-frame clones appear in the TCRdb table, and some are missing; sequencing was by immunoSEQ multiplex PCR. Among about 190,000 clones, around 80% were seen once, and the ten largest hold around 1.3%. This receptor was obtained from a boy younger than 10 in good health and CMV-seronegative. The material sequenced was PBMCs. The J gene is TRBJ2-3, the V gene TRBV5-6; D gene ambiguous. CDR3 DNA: TGTGCCAGCAGCCTAGACCTCACAGATACGCAGTATTTT. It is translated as CASSLDLTDTQYF.